The 9 T cell receptor beta chains given below trace back to one sample, sequenced in a study of human T cells and chemical hapten exposure. TCRdb redid the calling of the RACE reads with MiXCR, one entry per CDR3 protein. Here the sample spans roughly 380,000 distinct CDR3 sequences, 5.1% being singletons. Time point denoted: pre-sensitization, week 0. Treatment of the sample: therapeutic diphenylcyclopropenone sensitization with weekly scalp DPC. The sequencing used whole blood, collected in connection with sensitization to the hapten diphenylcyclopropenone (DPC). The receptors derive from a woman aged 45-60 years with alopecia areata. Some clones in this sample may be carry-over from other donors' samples.

The CDR3 DNA reads as TGTGCCAGCAGCTTAGAGGTGAGGGGCAATCAGCCCCAGCATTTT. It is translated as CASSLEVRGNQPQHF. The gene calls are TRBV7-8 and TRBJ1-5; no definite D call. V was clipped by 1 base and J by 2 bases, with 9 bases between them. Looked up from germline, CDR1 is SGHVS and CDR2 is FQNEAQ. CDR3 length: 15 amino acids.

The genes are TRBV7-8 and TRBJ1-6; 7 bases map to TRBD1. Germline-derived CDR1 and CDR2 are SGHVS and FQNEAQ. This CDR3 contains 14 residues. Trimming removed 5 bases from V and 6 bases from J; junction bases left unmatched: 4. The CDR3 sequence is CASSEGTANSPLHF. The CDR3 region has the DNA TGTGCCAGCAGCGAAGGGACAGCTAATTCACCCCTCCACTTT.

This clonotype was seen more than once but under ten times. CDR3: CAVGDRTYGYTF. For the CDR3, the DNA is TGTGCCGTGGGGGACAGGACCTATGGCTACACCTTC. V and J are TRBV3-1 and TRBJ1-2; 8 bases are shared with TRBD1. V lost 11 bases to trimming and J lost 4 bases; unmatched junction nucleotides: 6. Germline-derived CDR1 and CDR2 are LGHDT and YNNKEL (reference sequence). This CDR3 has 12 residues.

There are many counts of this clonotype. The chain couples TRBV6-2 or TRBV6-3 to TRBJ2-7; D uncertain. There are 12 residues in the CDR3. The germline CDR1 and CDR2 sequences are MNHEY and SVGEGT. V lost 6 bases and J lost 4, with 10 bases in between. The CDR3 bases are TGTGCCAGCAGCTCGGCAACGTACGAGCAGTACTTC. This encodes CASSSATYEQYF.

This clonotype has just a few counts. The J gene is TRBJ2-3, the V gene TRBV12-3 or TRBV12-4; 7 nucleotides align to TRBD2. The CDR3 runs to 15 residues. Trimming cost V 5 bases and J 4 bases; bases outside gene matches: 9. CDR3 nucleotide sequence: TGTGCCAGCAGTCCCACGGGGGGAGGTGCAGATACGCAGTATTTT. Amino acid sequence: CASSPTGGGADTQYF.

This clonotype was detected ten times or more. This rearrangement joins TRBV27 to TRBJ2-5, with 7 bases identical to TRBD2. Germline V lookup: CDR1 MNHEY, CDR2 SMNVEV (reference sequence). The CDR3 consists of 16 residues. V lost 0 bases to trimming and J lost 1 base; unmatched junction nucleotides: 5. The chain's CDR3 is CASSLSAAGLQETQYF. The CDR3 bases are TGTGCCAGCAGTTTATCGGCAGCGGGACTCCAAGAGACCCAGTACTTC.

This clonotype was seen more than once but under ten times. The chain combines TRBV28 with TRBJ2-1; D is ambiguous. CDR3 length: 12 residues. Germline loops: CDR1 MDHEN, CDR2 SYDVKM. V lost 1 base and J 9 bases, leaving 7 bases between the germline ends. The CDR3 DNA reads as TGTGCCAGCAGTTTATCCCGAGGTGAGCAGTTCTTC. Its translation: CASSLSRGEQFF.

This clonotype occurred a few times. V and J are TRBV4-1 and TRBJ1-1; D gene ambiguous. V was shortened by 1 base and J by 4 bases, with 13 bases between the two germline ends. The CDR3 loop spans 15 amino acids. Germline CDR1 is MGHRA and CDR2 is YSYEKL. The CDR3 region is CASSQVTDLVTEAFF. The DNA of the CDR3 is TGCGCCAGCAGCCAAGTGACGGACCTGGTCACTGAAGCTTTCTTT.

This clonotype was seen at least ten times. V usage is TRBV29-1 and J usage is TRBJ2-3; 8 bases map to TRBD1. After removal of 4 bases from V and 3 bases from J, the junction contained 9 bases not matched to a gene. This CDR3 has 15 residues. Germline lookup yields CDR1 SQVTM and CDR2 ANQGSEA. The chain's CDR3 is CSVVLGQGATDTQYF. Here the CDR3 DNA reads TGCAGCGTTGTGCTAGGGCAGGGGGCAACAGATACGCAGTATTTT.